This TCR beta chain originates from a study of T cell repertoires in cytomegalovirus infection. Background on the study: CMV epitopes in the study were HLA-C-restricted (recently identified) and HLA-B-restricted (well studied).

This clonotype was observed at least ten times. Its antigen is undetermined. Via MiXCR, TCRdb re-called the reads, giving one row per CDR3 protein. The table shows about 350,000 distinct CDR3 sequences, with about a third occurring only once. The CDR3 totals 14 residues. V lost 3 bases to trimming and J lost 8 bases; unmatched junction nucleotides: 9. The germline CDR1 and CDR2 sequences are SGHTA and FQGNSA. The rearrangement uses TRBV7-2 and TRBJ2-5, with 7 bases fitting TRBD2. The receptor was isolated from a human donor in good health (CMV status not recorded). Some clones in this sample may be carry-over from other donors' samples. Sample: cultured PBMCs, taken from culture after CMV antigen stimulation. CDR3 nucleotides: TGTGCCAGCAGCTTTGGTCCAGCGGGAATCACCCAGTACTTC. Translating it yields CASSFGPAGITQYF.